This passage covers 15 T cell receptor beta chains from one sample sequenced in a study of control samples from healthy donors and cancer patients. The method was immunoSEQ multiplex PCR; TCRdb's version includes in-frame clones alone and lacks a portion of them. The sample shows around 53,000 clones, about nine tenths of them seen only once. The sample consisted of PBMCs. The receptors come from a man between 60 and 70 years old with head and neck cancer.

The gene calls are TRBV29-1 and TRBJ2-5; no firm D call. Germline V gene sequence: CDR1 SQVTM, CDR2 ANQGSEA. Trimming shortened V by 3 bases and J by 0 bases, and 8 bases separated the two germline ends. CDR3 length: 13 residues. CDR3 sequence: CSVDKQYQETQYF. The CDR3, as DNA: TGCAGCGTTGATAAACAGTACCAAGAGACCCAGTACTTC.

This CDR3 reads CASSFGAQETQYF. The CDR3 DNA reads TGTGCCAGCAGTTTTGGAGCGCAGGAGACCCAGTACTTC. The chain carries TRBV12-3 or TRBV12-4 and TRBJ2-5, with unresolved D. Trimming took 3 bases from V and 5 from J, leaving 10 bases between them. This CDR3 is 13 amino acids long.

This clone was observed a handful of times. This sequence joins TRBV29-1 and TRBJ1-2; D not certain. The CDR3 is made up of 12 amino acids. Trimming left V 2 bases short and J 4 bases short, with 8 bases between. Germline assignment: CDR1 SQVTM and CDR2 ANQGSEA. DNA of the CDR3: TGCAGCGTTGAATTGGAAACCTATGGCTACACCTTC. Encoded protein: CSVELETYGYTF.

The rearrangement joins TRBV27 to TRBJ1-2; unclear D gene. The germline V gene encodes CDR1 MNHEY and CDR2 SMNVEV (reference sequence). Trimming shortened V by 3 bases and J by 5 bases, and 22 bases separated the two germline ends. The CDR3 is 17 amino acids. For the CDR3, the DNA is TGTGCCAGCAGTTTTTGGGAACTAGCGAGAACGGGGTATGGCTACACCTTC. It translates to CASSFWELARTGYGYTF.

The chain carries TRBV7-2 and TRBJ2-5, with 10 bases fitting TRBD2. V gave up 1 base and J gave up 5 bases; unmatched junction bases: 10. Per the germline V gene, CDR1 is SGHTA and CDR2 is FQGNSA. The CDR3 is 17 residues long. CDR3 DNA: TGTGCCAGCAGCTTAGGGAGGACTAGCGGTGGAGCGGAGACCCAGTACTTC. It is translated as CASSLGRTSGGAETQYF. Together with reference TRBV7-2 and TRBJ2-5, the CDR3 gives the full variable domain: GAGVSQSPSNKVTEKGKDVELRCDPISGHTALYWYRQSLGQGLEFLIYFQGNSAPDKSGLPSDRFSAERTGGSVSTLTIQRTQQEDSAVYLCASSLGRTSGGAETQYFGPGTRLLVL.

The chain carries TRBV7-2 and TRBJ2-1; D perhaps matches TRBD1 (6 bases). The CDR3 sequence is 15 residues long. CDR1 SGHTA and CDR2 FQGNSA come from the germline V gene. Trimming cost V 4 bases and J 6 bases, with 16 bases left between them. CDR3 sequence: CASSSATRTVNEQFF. The CDR3 region has the DNA TGTGCCAGCAGCTCCGCGACACGGACAGTCAATGAGCAGTTCTTC.

The chain carries TRBV3-1 (or the pseudogene TRBV3-2) and TRBJ1-1; 7 nucleotides agree with TRBD1. Trimming removed 1 base from V and 6 bases from J; junction bases left unmatched: 11. The CDR3 loop spans 16 amino acids. Germline V gives CDR1 LGHDT, CDR2 YNNKEL (reference sequence). As DNA, the CDR3 is TGTGCCAGCAGCCAAGTTTTTCGACAGGGCGCCGCTGAAGCTTTCTTT. Translating gives CASSQVFRQGAAEAFF.

Here the CDR3 DNA reads TGTGCCAGCAGCCAAGGGACAGCTGAAGCTTTCTTT. This sequence encodes CASSQGTAEAFF. The chain recombines TRBV3-1 (or the pseudogene TRBV3-2) with TRBJ1-1; possibly TRBD1 for D (6 bases). With 1 base removed from V and 6 bases from J, the gap between germline ends came to 6 bases. The germline CDR1 and CDR2 sequences are LGHDT and YNNKEL (reference sequence). The CDR3 covers 12 residues.

The V call is TRBV10-3, the J call TRBJ1-2, with TRBD1 as a possible D gene (6 bases). V was trimmed by 2 bases and J by 8 bases, leaving 18 bases between them. The CDR3 consists of 15 residues. Per the germline V gene, CDR1 is ENHRY and CDR2 is SYGVKD. Here the CDR3 reads CAISEDGGTSDGYTF. As DNA, the CDR3 is TGTGCCATCAGTGAGGATGGGGGGACATCCGACGGCTACACCTTC.

The rearrangement joins TRBV6-2 or TRBV6-3 to TRBJ2-2; unclear D gene. The CDR3 sequence is 16 residues long. V lost 6 bases and J 6 bases, leaving 20 bases between the germline ends. Germline CDR1 reads MNHEY; CDR2 reads SVGEGT. In nucleotides, the CDR3 is TGTGCCAGCAGCCCCCGGGTCCCACTTGGTTCCGGGGAGCTGTTTTTT. It specifies CASSPRVPLGSGELFF.

This clone occurred a few times. The rearrangement uses TRBV6-5 and TRBJ2-6, with unresolved D. Germline V lookup: CDR1 MNHEY, CDR2 SVGAGI. This CDR3 is built from 15 residues. V lost 7 bases and J 4 bases, leaving 14 bases between the germline ends. CDR3 sequence: CASTSLSGGANVLTF. CDR3 coding DNA: TGTGCCAGCACGTCTCTGTCCGGGGGGGCCAACGTCCTGACTTTC.

This rearrangement joins TRBV28 to TRBJ1-2; D is undetermined. This CDR3 region has 13 residues. The germline V gene has CDR1 MDHEN and CDR2 SYDVKM. Trimming removed 7 bases from V and 2 bases from J, with 11 bases in between. The CDR3 loop is CASNMAGNYGYTF. CDR3 nucleotides: TGTGCCAGCAATATGGCTGGGAACTATGGCTACACCTTC.

The chain recombines TRBV6-5 with TRBJ1-1, with TRBD1 as a possible D gene (6 bases). V was clipped by 9 bases and J by 6 bases, with 20 bases between them. This CDR3 is 14 amino acids long. Germline CDR1 and CDR2: MNHEY and SVGAGI. CDR3 in amino acids: CASRDRRRGSEAFF. The DNA for the CDR3 is TGTGCCAGTCGAGACAGGCGGAGGGGATCTGAAGCTTTCTTT.

This clone appeared a single time. The chain uses TRBV7-2 and TRBJ2-5; maybe TRBD2 (6 bases). The CDR3 has 14 amino acids. Germline V gives CDR1 SGHTA, CDR2 FQGNSA. Trimming stripped 2 bases from V and 5 bases from J, with 12 bases between. The CDR3, as DNA: TGTGCCAGCAGCTTACTGGGAGGCCGGGAGACCCAGTACTTC. Translation: CASSLLGGRETQYF.

The genes are TRBV10-3 and TRBJ1-4; 7 bases map to TRBD1. Germline values: CDR1 ENHRY, CDR2 SYGVKD. There are 14 residues in the CDR3. V gave up 10 bases and J gave up 4 bases; unmatched junction bases: 9. The chain's CDR3 is CATRSGTDNEKLFF. The CDR3 nucleotides read TGTGCCACCCGTAGCGGGACAGATAATGAAAAACTGTTTTTT.